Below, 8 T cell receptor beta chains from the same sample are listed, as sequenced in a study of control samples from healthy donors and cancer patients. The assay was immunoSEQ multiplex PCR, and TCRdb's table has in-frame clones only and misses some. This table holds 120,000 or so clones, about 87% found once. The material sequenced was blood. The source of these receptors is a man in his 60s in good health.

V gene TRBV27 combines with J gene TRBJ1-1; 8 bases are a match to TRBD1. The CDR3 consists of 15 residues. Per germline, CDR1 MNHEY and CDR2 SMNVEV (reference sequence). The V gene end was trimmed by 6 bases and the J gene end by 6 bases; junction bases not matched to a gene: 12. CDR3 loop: CASRASPGGSAEAFF. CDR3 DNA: TGTGCCAGCAGGGCATCTCCAGGGGGCTCAGCTGAAGCTTTCTTT.

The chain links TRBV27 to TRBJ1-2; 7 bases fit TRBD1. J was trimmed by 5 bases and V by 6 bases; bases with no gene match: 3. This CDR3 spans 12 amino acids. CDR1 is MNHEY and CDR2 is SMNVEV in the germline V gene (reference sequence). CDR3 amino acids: CASRTGPYGYTF. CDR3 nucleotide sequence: TGTGCCAGCAGGACAGGGCCTTATGGCTACACCTTC.

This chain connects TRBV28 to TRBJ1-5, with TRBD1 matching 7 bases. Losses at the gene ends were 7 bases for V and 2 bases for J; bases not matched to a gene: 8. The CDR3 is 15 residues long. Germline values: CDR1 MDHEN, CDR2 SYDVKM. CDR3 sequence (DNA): TGTGCCAGCACCCACAGGGGTCGGGGCAATCAGCCCCAGCATTTT. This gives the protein CASTHRGRGNQPQHF.

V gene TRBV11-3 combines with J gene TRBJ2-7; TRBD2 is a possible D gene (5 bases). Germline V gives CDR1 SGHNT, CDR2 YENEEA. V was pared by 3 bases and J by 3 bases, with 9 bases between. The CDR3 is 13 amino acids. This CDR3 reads CASSFLGSYEQYF. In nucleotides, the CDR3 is TGTGCCAGCAGCTTTCTTGGGAGCTACGAGCAGTACTTC.

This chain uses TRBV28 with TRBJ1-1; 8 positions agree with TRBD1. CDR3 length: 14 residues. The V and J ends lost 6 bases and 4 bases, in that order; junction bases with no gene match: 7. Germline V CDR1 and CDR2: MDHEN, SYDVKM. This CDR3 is CASSSRGLITEAFF. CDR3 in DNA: TGTGCCAGCAGCTCCAGGGGGCTAATCACTGAAGCTTTCTTT.

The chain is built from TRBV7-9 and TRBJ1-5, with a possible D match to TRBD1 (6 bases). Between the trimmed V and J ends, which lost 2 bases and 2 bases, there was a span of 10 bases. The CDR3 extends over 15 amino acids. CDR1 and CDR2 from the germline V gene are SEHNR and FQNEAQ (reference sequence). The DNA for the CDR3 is TGTGCCAGCAGCTTAACAGGGACCGGCAATCAGCCCCAGCATTTT. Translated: CASSLTGTGNQPQHF.

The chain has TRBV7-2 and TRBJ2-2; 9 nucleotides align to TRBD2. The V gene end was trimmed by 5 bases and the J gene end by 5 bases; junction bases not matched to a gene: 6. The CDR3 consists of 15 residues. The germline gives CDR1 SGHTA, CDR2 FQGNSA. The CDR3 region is CASSVSGGWTGELFF. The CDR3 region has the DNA TGTGCCAGCAGCGTTAGCGGGGGATGGACCGGGGAGCTGTTTTTT.

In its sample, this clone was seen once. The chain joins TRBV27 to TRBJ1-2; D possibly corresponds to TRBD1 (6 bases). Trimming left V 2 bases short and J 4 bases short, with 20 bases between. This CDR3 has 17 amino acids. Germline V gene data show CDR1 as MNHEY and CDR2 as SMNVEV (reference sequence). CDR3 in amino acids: CASSLAARDTQIYGYTF. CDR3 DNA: TGTGCCAGCAGTTTAGCGGCGAGGGACACACAGATCTATGGCTACACCTTC.